This TCR beta chain comes out of a study of T cell changes during pregnancy in multiple sclerosis. Some clones are missing from TCRdb's copy, which holds only in-frame ones; the method was immunoSEQ multiplex PCR. The table lists some 27,000 clones, 90% to 95% of them singletons. J lost 7 bases, V lost 6 bases, and 16 bases had no gene match. The CDR3 covers 17 residues. Germline V gene sequence: CDR1 LNHDA, CDR2 SQIVND (reference sequence). The chain recombines TRBV19 with TRBJ1-2; TRBD1 agrees at 11 bases. The sequences come from CD4+ T cells from peripheral blood mononuclear cells, collected after pregnancy. This clonotype originated in a female donor with multiple sclerosis, enrolled in a pregnancy study. The CDR3 DNA follows: TGTGCCAGTAGCCACTTACTAGGGACAGGGGGGCTGTCTGGCTACACCTTC. This translates into CASSHLLGTGGLSGYTF.